Following are 11 T cell receptor beta chains from one sample sequenced in a study of cytomegalovirus exposure and HLA in healthy donors (dated by TCRdb to about 2017). The library was built by means of the immunoSEQ multiplex PCR assay. A mixture of 60 forward primers for TCR Vbeta segments and 13 reverse primers for TCR Jbeta segments was used in the multiplex PCR. TCRdb re-hosts the immuneACCESS table, in-frame sequences only. Its copies lack some clones; in the studies checked, an unresolved V gene accounts for under half of them, and the cause for the rest is not known. The sample includes about 130,000 clones, with 60% to 85% observed a single time. The top ten clones comprise around 1.9% of the sample. Sequenced material: PBMCs. The receptors here all came from a woman aged 35 to 49 in good health and CMV-seronegative.

The CDR3 sequence: CASSQDTQFDEQYF. The CDR3 bases are TGTGCCAGCAGCCAAGATACCCAGTTCGACGAGCAGTACTTC. This rearrangement joins TRBV4-2 to TRBJ2-7; D remains unclear. With 0 bases removed from V and 5 bases from J, the gap between germline ends came to 11 bases. CDR1 and CDR2 from the germline V gene are LGHNA and YNFKEQ. CDR3 length: 14 residues.

The chain couples TRBV7-9 to TRBJ2-2; TRBD1 aligns across 8 bases. Germline CDR1 SEHNR, CDR2 FQNEAQ (reference sequence). This CDR3 has 15 amino acids. The V and J ends lost 4 bases and 11 bases, in that order; junction bases with no gene match: 12. Here the CDR3 DNA reads TGTGCCAGCAGCTCCTTCTTGGACAGGGAGTACGAGCTGTTTTTT. It encodes CASSSFLDREYELFF.

J is TRBJ1-3 and V is TRBV15; D unresolved. The CDR3 is 16 residues long. Per the germline V gene, CDR1 is LNHNV and CDR2 is YYDKDF (reference sequence). V lost 0 bases and J 4 bases, leaving 13 bases between the germline ends. CDR3 in DNA: TGTGCCACCAGCAGAGATGTTGCGGAATACGGAAACACCATATATTTT. Its protein is CATSRDVAEYGNTIYF.

The chain combines TRBV7-6 with TRBJ2-5; 7 bases match TRBD2. The J call may be mistaken, given a closer DNA end match to TRBJ2-7. The CDR3 loop spans 16 amino acids. Per germline, CDR1 SGHVS and CDR2 FNYEAQ. CDR3 loop: CASSPRGVGGSYEQYF. The CDR3 DNA reads TGTGCCAGCAGCCCCCGGGGGGTCGGGGGCTCCTACGAGCAGTACTTC.

This chain connects TRBV18 to TRBJ1-2; 7 bases line up with TRBD1. Germline CDR1 KGHSH, CDR2 LQKENI. There are 14 residues in the CDR3. V lost 6 bases and J lost 1; bases outside the gene matches: 5. The CDR3, as DNA: TGTGCCAGCTCGACCACAGGGGTTAACTATGGCTACACCTTC. This codes for CASSTTGVNYGYTF.

The rearrangement links TRBV27 to TRBJ2-2; no clear D gene. The germline V gene encodes CDR1 MNHEY and CDR2 SMNVEV (reference sequence). This CDR3 is 14 amino acids long. V was shortened by 4 bases and J by 5 bases, with 11 bases between the two germline ends. CDR3 residues: CASSSLPGTGELFF. The CDR3 nucleotides are TGTGCCAGCAGTTCCCTCCCGGGTACCGGGGAGCTGTTTTTT.

The chain combines TRBV7-9 with TRBJ2-2, with D possibly matching TRBD2 (6 bases). The germline CDR1 and CDR2 sequences are SEHNR and FQNEAQ (reference sequence). Trimming cost V 1 base and J 6 bases, with 12 bases left between them. This CDR3 comprises 15 residues. The CDR3 region is CASSLVAGRAGELFF. The CDR3 DNA is TGTGCCAGCAGCTTAGTCGCGGGACGGGCCGGGGAGCTGTTTTTT. Full variable domain (rest looked up from reference TRBV7-9 and TRBJ2-2): DTGVSQNPRHKITKRGQNVTFRCDPISEHNRLYWYRQTLGQGPEFLTYFQNEAQLEKSRLLSDRFSAERPKGSFSTLEIQRTEQGDSAMYLCASSLVAGRAGELFFGEGSRLTVL.

The chain employs TRBV6-5 and TRBJ1-2; 10 nucleotides line up with TRBD1. The V and J ends lost 7 bases and 8 bases, in that order; junction bases with no gene match: 10. This CDR3 has 14 residues. The germline V gene encodes CDR1 MNHEY and CDR2 SVGAGI. Here the CDR3 DNA reads TGTGCCAGCACCCGAAATGACAGGGGGCAAGGCTACACCTTC. Protein: CASTRNDRGQGYTF.

The rearrangement links TRBV7-6 to TRBJ2-5; TRBD2 matches at 14 bases. Germline V gene sequence: CDR1 SGHVS, CDR2 FNYEAQ. V shed 6 bases, J shed 5 bases, and the junction held 8 bases outside the gene matches. The CDR3 covers 16 residues. The CDR3 protein is CASRPGLAGGGETQYF. The DNA for the CDR3 is TGTGCCAGCAGGCCCGGACTAGCGGGGGGCGGGGAGACCCAGTACTTC.

The CDR3 coding sequence is TGTGCCAGCAGCTCCACCTCGGGGACAGCGAACACCGGGGAGCTGTTTTTT. Protein product: CASSSTSGTANTGELFF. The rearrangement uses TRBV7-9 and TRBJ2-2; the match to TRBD1 covers 7 bases. This CDR3 is built from 17 residues. The J segment lost 0 bases and the V segment lost 4 bases, leaving 8 bases of the junction unmatched. Germline V gene sequence: CDR1 SEHNR, CDR2 FQNEAQ (reference sequence). The full variable domain, completed using reference TRBV7-9 and TRBJ2-2, is DTGVSQNPRHKITKRGQNVTFRCDPISEHNRLYWYRQTLGQGPEFLTYFQNEAQLEKSRLLSDRFSAERPKGSFSTLEIQRTEQGDSAMYLCASSSTSGTANTGELFFGEGSRLTVL.

This chain joins TRBV5-1 and TRBJ2-7; TRBD1 aligns across 10 bases. Germline V gene data show CDR1 as SGHRS and CDR2 as YFSETQ. The CDR3 length is 15 residues. The V gene end was trimmed by 5 bases and the J gene end by 4 bases; junction bases not matched to a gene: 9. The CDR3 protein is CASRRGGTGEYEQYF. CDR3 coding DNA: TGCGCCAGCAGACGGGGGGGGACAGGGGAGTACGAGCAGTACTTC.